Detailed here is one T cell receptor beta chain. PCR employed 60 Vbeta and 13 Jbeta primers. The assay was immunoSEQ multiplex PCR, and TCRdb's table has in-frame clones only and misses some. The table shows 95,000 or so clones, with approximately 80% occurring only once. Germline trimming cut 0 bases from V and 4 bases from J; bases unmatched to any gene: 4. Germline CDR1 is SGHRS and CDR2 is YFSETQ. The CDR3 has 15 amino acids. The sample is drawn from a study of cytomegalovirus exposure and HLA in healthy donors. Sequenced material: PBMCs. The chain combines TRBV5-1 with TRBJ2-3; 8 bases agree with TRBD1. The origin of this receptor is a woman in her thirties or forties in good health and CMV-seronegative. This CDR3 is CASSLGPGGPDTQYF. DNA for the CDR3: TGCGCCAGCAGCTTGGGGCCAGGGGGCCCAGATACGCAGTATTTT. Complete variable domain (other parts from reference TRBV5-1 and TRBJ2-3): KAGVTQTPRYLIKTRGQQVTLSCSPISGHRSVSWYQQTPGQGLQFLFEYFSETQRNKGNFPGRFSGRQFSNSRSEMNVSTLELGDSALYLCASSLGPGGPDTQYFGPGTRLTVL.